Sequencing of this TCR beta chain was carried out in a study of T cell repertoires in cytomegalovirus infection. In TCRdb, the reads were re-called with MiXCR into one record per CDR3 protein. There are 95,000 to 150,000 distinct CDR3 sequences in the sample; approximately 30% occur only once, and about 54% lies in the top ten. The CDR3 sequence is 16 residues long. Looked up from germline, CDR1 is MNHEY and CDR2 is SVGAGI. V was cut by 7 bases and J by 7 bases, with 26 bases left in between. This clonotype was observed a few times. The antigen is unknown. Here the sequenced sample was CD8+ T cells from cultured PBMCs, taken from culture after CMV antigen stimulation. The chain joins TRBV6-5 to TRBJ2-7, with D perhaps given as TRBD1 or TRBD2 (5 bases each). This clonotype originated in a human donor in good health (CMV status not recorded). Some clones in this sample may be carry-over from other donors' samples. This CDR3 is CASTDGTGPGFREQYF. The CDR3 DNA reads as TGTGCCAGCACCGACGGAACGGGACCGGGATTTAGGGAGCAGTACTTC.